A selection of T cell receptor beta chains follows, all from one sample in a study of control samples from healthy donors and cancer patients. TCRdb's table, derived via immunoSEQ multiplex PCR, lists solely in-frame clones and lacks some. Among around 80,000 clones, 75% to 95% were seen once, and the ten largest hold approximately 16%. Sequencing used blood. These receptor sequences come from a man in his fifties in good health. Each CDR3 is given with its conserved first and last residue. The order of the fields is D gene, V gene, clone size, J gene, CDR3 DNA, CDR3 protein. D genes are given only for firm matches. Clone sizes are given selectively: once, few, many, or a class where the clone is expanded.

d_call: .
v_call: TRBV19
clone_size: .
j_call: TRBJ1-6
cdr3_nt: TGTGCCAGTAGTAGGGAGGCCTATAATTCACCCCTCCACTTT
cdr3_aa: CASSREAYNSPLHF

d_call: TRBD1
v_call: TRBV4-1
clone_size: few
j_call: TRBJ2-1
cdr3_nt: TGCGCCAGCAGCCAAGACCCACAGGGGAGCCGGAATGAGCAGTTCTTC
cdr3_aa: CASSQDPQGSRNEQFF

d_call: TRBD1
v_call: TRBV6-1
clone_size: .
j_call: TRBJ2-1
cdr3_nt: TGTGCCAGCAGTGATATCGGGACAGGGGCCAATGAGCAGTTCTTC
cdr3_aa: CASSDIGTGANEQFF

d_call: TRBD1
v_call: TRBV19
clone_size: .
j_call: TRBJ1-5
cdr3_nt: TGTGCCAGTAGTACGGACAGGACCAATCAGCCCCAGCATTTT
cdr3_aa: CASSTDRTNQPQHF

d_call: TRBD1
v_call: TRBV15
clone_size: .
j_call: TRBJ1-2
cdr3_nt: TGTGCCACCAGCAGAGATCAGACAGGGAGGGGCTACACCTTC
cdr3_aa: CATSRDQTGRGYTF

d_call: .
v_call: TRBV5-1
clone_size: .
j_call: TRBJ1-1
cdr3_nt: TGCGCCAGCAGCTTGGCGGCAGGGGACACTGAAGCTTTCTTT
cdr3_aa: CASSLAAGDTEAFF

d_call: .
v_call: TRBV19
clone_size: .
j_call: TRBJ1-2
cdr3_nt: TGTGCCAGTAGTATAGTAACAGGGTTCGGCTACACCTTC
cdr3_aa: CASSIVTGFGYTF

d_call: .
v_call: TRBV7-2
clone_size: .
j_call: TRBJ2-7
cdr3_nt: TGTGCCAGCAGCTTCTTCGGCACGTTGTCCTACGAGCAGTACTTC
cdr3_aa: CASSFFGTLSYEQYF

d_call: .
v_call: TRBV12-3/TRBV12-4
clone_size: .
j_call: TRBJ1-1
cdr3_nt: TGTGCCAGCGGATTCATGAACACTGAAGCTTTCTTT
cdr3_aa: CASGFMNTEAFF

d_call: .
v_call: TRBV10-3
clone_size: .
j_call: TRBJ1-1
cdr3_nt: TGTGCCATCGCTTACAGGGCGGACACTGAAGCTTTCTTT
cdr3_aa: CAIAYRADTEAFF

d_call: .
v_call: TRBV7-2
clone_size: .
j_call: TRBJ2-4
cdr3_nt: TGTGCCAGCAGCCCTATGCCGGGTACCAAAAACATTCAGTACTTC
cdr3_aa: CASSPMPGTKNIQYF

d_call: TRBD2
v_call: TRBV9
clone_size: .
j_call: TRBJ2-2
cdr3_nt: TGTGCCAGCAGCGTCGTGCGGGAGCCCACCGGGGAGCTGTTTTTT
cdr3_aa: CASSVVREPTGELFF

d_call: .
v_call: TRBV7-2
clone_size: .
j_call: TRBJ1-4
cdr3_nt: TGTGCCAGCAGCTTATCTGGGATAGGTGAAAAACTGTTTTTT
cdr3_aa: CASSLSGIGEKLFF

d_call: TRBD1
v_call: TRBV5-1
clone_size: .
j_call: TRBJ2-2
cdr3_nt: TGCGCCAGCAGCTCCGGACAGGGTGGGAACACCGGGGAGCTGTTTTTT
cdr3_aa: CASSSGQGGNTGELFF

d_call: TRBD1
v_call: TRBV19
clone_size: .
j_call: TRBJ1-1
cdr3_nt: TGTGCCAGTAGTACCAGGGGGCTAGCTTTCTTT
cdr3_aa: CASSTRGLAFF

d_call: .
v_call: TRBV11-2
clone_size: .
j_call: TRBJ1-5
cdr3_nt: TGTGCCAGCAGCTTAGATTACGGACAGCCCCAGCATTTT
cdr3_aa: CASSLDYGQPQHF

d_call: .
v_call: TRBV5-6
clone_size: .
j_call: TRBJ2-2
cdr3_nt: TGTGCCAGCAGCTTGAGAACAGTTTGGACCGGGGAGCTGTTTTTT
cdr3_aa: CASSLRTVWTGELFF

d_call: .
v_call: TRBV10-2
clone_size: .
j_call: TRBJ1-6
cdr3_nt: TGCGCCAGCGGATTAGGACTCAACTCACCCCTCCACTTT
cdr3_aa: CASGLGLNSPLHF

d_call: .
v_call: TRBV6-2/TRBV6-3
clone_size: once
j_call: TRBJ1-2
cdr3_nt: TGTGCCAGCAGTTACTCGAGGGATCACTATGGCTACACCTTC
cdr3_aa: CASSYSRDHYGYTF

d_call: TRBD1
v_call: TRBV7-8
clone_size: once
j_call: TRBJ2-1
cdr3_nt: TGTGCCAGCAGCCACCTCCCGGACAGGCCCAATGAGCAGTTCTTC
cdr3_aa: CASSHLPDRPNEQFF

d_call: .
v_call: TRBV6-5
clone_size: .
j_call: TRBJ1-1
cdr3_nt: TGTGCCAGCAGTTACGACAGTAGTAAGACTGAAGCTTTCTTT
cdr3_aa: CASSYDSSKTEAFF

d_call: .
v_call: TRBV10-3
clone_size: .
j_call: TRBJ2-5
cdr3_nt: TGTGCCATCAGTCCAGGGGCGACCCAGTACTTC
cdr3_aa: CAISPGATQYF